The 27 T cell receptor beta chains listed next were all sequenced from one sample in a study of cytomegalovirus exposure and HLA in healthy donors. 60 Vbeta and 13 Jbeta primers were used in PCR. The table came from immunoSEQ multiplex PCR; TCRdb's copy has only in-frame clones and leaves some out. The table shows over 120,000 clones, with 65% to 80% occurring only once. The source material was PBMCs. These receptor sequences come from a male donor in good health and CMV-seronegative.

The V gene is TRBV4-2, the J gene TRBJ2-2; tentatively, D is TRBD2 (5 bases). CDR3 size: 16 residues. V was cut by 4 bases and J by 4 bases, with 16 bases left in between. Germline lookup yields CDR1 LGHNA and CDR2 YNFKEQ. The CDR3 protein is CASSPPRSGFTGELFF. The CDR3 DNA reads as TGTGCCAGCAGCCCACCCCGATCGGGGTTCACCGGGGAGCTGTTTTTT.

The rearrangement uses TRBV30 and TRBJ2-3; 7 bases match TRBD2. V was clipped by 0 bases and J by 5 bases; unmatched bases: 8. The CDR3 totals 15 residues. CDR1 is GTSNPN and CDR2 is SVGIG in the germline V gene (reference sequence). The DNA for the CDR3 is TGTGCCTGGAGTGTACGGGCGGGAGCTTTAGATACGCAGTATTTT. Translation: CAWSVRAGALDTQYF.

The chain is built from TRBV5-5 and TRBJ1-1, with D possibly being TRBD1 (6 bases). Germline V lookup: CDR1 SGHKS, CDR2 YYEKEE (reference sequence). CDR3 length: 15 amino acids. Trimming shortened V by 4 bases and J by 1 base, and 14 bases separated the two germline ends. The CDR3 region has the DNA TGTGCCAGCAGCCCCCTCGGACAGCCGAACACTGAAGCTTTCTTT. This sequence encodes CASSPLGQPNTEAFF.

This clone was seen once. V usage is TRBV6-1 and J usage is TRBJ2-1; 9 positions agree with TRBD2. CDR1 is MNHNS and CDR2 is SASEGT in the germline V gene. Trimming took 3 bases from V and 4 from J; bases not matched to a gene: 4. The CDR3 has 15 residues. CDR3 amino acids: CASSEASGEYNEQFF. The CDR3 nucleotides read TGTGCCAGCAGTGAGGCTAGCGGGGAATACAATGAGCAGTTCTTC.

The rearrangement uses TRBV18 and TRBJ1-1, with TRBD1 as a possible D gene (5 bases). CDR1 and CDR2 from the germline V gene are KGHSH and LQKENI. The V and J ends lost 1 base and 4 bases respectively, with 16 bases between them. This CDR3 region has 16 residues. The CDR3 sequence: CASSPLNVVGGTEAFF. The CDR3 coding sequence is TGTGCCAGCTCACCACTAAACGTGGTGGGGGGCACTGAAGCTTTCTTT.

As regards this clone: A read error may produce the germline difference seen at one junction end. The J gene is TRBJ2-6, the V gene TRBV13, with 7 bases aligning to TRBD1. This CDR3 has 17 residues. Looked up from germline, CDR1 is PRHDT and CDR2 is FYEKMQ (reference sequence). The CDR3 loop is CASTRTGDRAGANGLTF. The CDR3 nucleotides are TGTGCCAGCACCCGGACAGGAGACAGGGCTGGGGCCAACGGCCTGACTTTC.

The chain links TRBV6-1 to TRBJ1-1, with D perhaps TRBD1 (5 bases). In germline, CDR1 is MNHNS, CDR2 SASEGT. Trimming shortened V by 7 bases and J by 3 bases, and 9 bases separated the two germline ends. CDR3 length: 12 amino acids. In nucleotides, the CDR3 is TGTGCCAGCACAGGGAGGCACACTGAAGCTTTCTTT. Its translation: CASTGRHTEAFF.

The chain couples TRBV19 to TRBJ2-1; D perhaps matches TRBD2 (5 bases). V lost 5 bases to trimming and J lost 2 bases, with 13 bases between them. CDR1 and CDR2 (germline): LNHDA, SQIVND (reference sequence). The CDR3 has 15 amino acids. CDR3 in DNA: TGTGCCAGTAGTCTACCCCGGGGTCCCTACAATGAGCAGTTCTTC. The encoded protein is CASSLPRGPYNEQFF.

This clone occurred once. V and J are TRBV11-2 and TRBJ2-1; TRBD2 matches 11 bases. The CDR3 length is 15 residues. J lost 5 bases, V lost 2 bases, and 2 bases had no gene match. Germline V gene lookup returns CDR1 SGHAT and CDR2 FQNNGV. The CDR3 bases are TGTGCCAGCAGCTTAAGACTAGCGGGGAACAATGAGCAGTTCTTC. This encodes CASSLRLAGNNEQFF.

The table lists this clone with a few counts. The V gene is TRBV5-8, the J gene TRBJ1-2, with TRBD1 matching 7 bases. With V trimmed by 0 bases and J by 6 bases, 5 bases remained unmatched. CDR3 size: 14 residues. In germline, CDR1 is SGHTS, CDR2 YDEGEE. The CDR3 region is CASSLEQGINGYTF. Here the CDR3 DNA reads TGTGCCAGCAGCTTGGAACAGGGGATAAATGGCTACACCTTC.

This clone turned up a few times. The CDR3 here is CASSQTAYNEQFF. DNA of the CDR3: TGCGCCAGCAGCCAGACAGCTTACAATGAGCAGTTCTTC. This chain links TRBV4-3 with TRBJ2-1; TRBD1 might be the D (5 bases). Per germline, CDR1 LGHNA and CDR2 YSLEER. The CDR3 has 13 residues. V was shortened by 3 bases and J by 4 bases, with 7 bases between the two germline ends.

In DNA form, the CDR3 reads TGTGCCAGCAGGAACGGAGGGGCGGGGTCCTACGAGCAGTACTTC. This codes for CASRNGGAGSYEQYF. The V call is TRBV11-2, the J call TRBJ2-7, with D possibly matching TRBD2 (6 bases). The CDR3 has 15 amino acids. The germline V gene encodes CDR1 SGHAT and CDR2 FQNNGV. The germline V and J ends were trimmed by 6 bases and 1 base, with 16 bases remaining between them.

V and J are TRBV27 and TRBJ1-1; 10 bases map to TRBD1. The ends lost 6 bases at V and 1 base at J; junction bases unmatched: 5. This CDR3 has 15 amino acids. In germline, CDR1 is MNHEY, CDR2 SMNVEV (reference sequence). As DNA, the CDR3 is TGTGCCAGCAGACGACAGGGGGCGACGAACACTGAAGCTTTCTTT. It encodes CASRRQGATNTEAFF.

This sequence joins TRBV4-1 and TRBJ2-1, with 8 positions matching TRBD2. Germline assignment: CDR1 MGHRA and CDR2 YSYEKL. The V segment lost 0 bases and the J segment 9 bases; nucleotides outside the gene matches: 7. The CDR3 is made up of 15 amino acids. CDR3 DNA sequence: TGCGCCAGCAGCCAAGATACGGGGGGGCGTGTTGAGCAGTTCTTC. It yields the protein CASSQDTGGRVEQFF.

The chain links TRBV6-5 to TRBJ2-7, with 7 bases matching TRBD1. Germline CDR1 reads MNHEY; CDR2 reads SVGAGI. The V gene end was trimmed by 2 bases and the J gene end by 9 bases; junction bases not matched to a gene: 13. The CDR3 loop spans 15 amino acids. The CDR3 here is CASSYIRDSPTRQYF. CDR3 sequence (DNA): TGTGCCAGCAGTTACATCCGGGACAGTCCTACGAGGCAGTACTTC.

Concerning this clone: A far larger clone is only one base removed, so a read error is likely. The J gene is TRBJ1-1, the V gene TRBV10-1, with D uncertain. The CDR3 covers 13 residues. The ends were cut back, 2 bases at V and 1 base at J, with 5 bases in the middle. CDR1 is WNHNN and CDR2 is SYGVQD in the germline V gene (reference sequence). For the CDR3, the DNA is TGCGCCAGCAGTGAGGCAGAGAACACTGAAGCTTTCTTT. This translates into CASSEAENTEAFF.

The chain is built from TRBV19 and TRBJ1-1, with a possible D match to TRBD1 (6 bases). This CDR3 comprises 15 residues. V lost 1 base to trimming and J lost 4 bases, with 13 bases between them. Looked up from germline, CDR1 is LNHDA and CDR2 is SQIVND (reference sequence). CDR3 DNA: TGTGCCAGTAGTATAGCGGCAGGGGTAATCACTGAAGCTTTCTTT. This codes for CASSIAAGVITEAFF.

This chain joins TRBV2 and TRBJ1-3; no firm D call. V lost 5 bases and J 2 bases, leaving 10 bases between the germline ends. This CDR3 region has 14 residues. Germline lookup yields CDR1 SNHLY and CDR2 FYNNEI. The CDR3 loop reads CASSRNGAGNTIYF. CDR3 coding DNA: TGTGCCAGCAGTCGAAACGGGGCTGGAAACACCATATATTTT.

V usage is TRBV9 and J usage is TRBJ2-7, with 9 positions matching TRBD1. The V gene end was trimmed by 0 bases and the J gene end by 6 bases; junction bases not matched to a gene: 7. CDR3 length: 15 amino acids. Germline CDR1 and CDR2: SGDLS and YYNGEE. CDR3 residues: CASSVGGTGTGEQYF. The CDR3 DNA sequence: TGTGCCAGCAGCGTAGGGGGGACAGGGACGGGCGAGCAGTACTTC. Based on the CDR3 plus reference TRBV9 and TRBJ2-7, the full variable domain is DSGVTQTPKHLITATGQRVTLRCSPRSGDLSVYWYQQSLDQGLQFLIQYYNGEERAKGNILERFSAQQFPDLHSELNLSSLELGDSALYFCASSVGGTGTGEQYFGPGTRLTVT.

The rearrangement joins TRBV27 to TRBJ1-6, with a weak D call TRBD1 (6 bases). The V gene's germline CDR1 is MNHEY and CDR2 SMNVEV (reference sequence). The length of the CDR3 is 16 residues. V lost 2 bases, J lost 6 bases, and 14 bases lay in between. In nucleotides, the CDR3 is TGTGCCAGCAGTTTAAGTATTTGGACAGTTAATTCACCCCTCCACTTT. Translated: CASSLSIWTVNSPLHF.

CDR3 nucleotides: TGTGCCAGCAGTACCACCGGGACAGGGGGCGCGGGCTACACCTTC. It translates to CASSTTGTGGAGYTF. The J gene is TRBJ1-2, the V gene TRBV6-6; 12 nucleotides match TRBD1. This CDR3 is built from 15 residues. J gave up 8 bases and V 5 bases, and 9 bases lay outside the gene matches. Germline CDR1 reads MNHNY; CDR2 reads SVGAGI (reference sequence).

The CDR3 DNA is TGTGCCAGCAGTCCCACAGGGGGTGTTCGTGGCTACACCTTC. Amino acid sequence: CASSPTGGVRGYTF. The chain joins TRBV7-9 to TRBJ1-2; 8 bases agree with TRBD1. The V gene end was trimmed by 6 bases and the J gene end by 7 bases; junction bases not matched to a gene: 10. The germline V gene encodes CDR1 SEHNR and CDR2 FQNEAQ (reference sequence). The length of the CDR3 is 14 residues.

This chain's CDR3 is CASSQGTQETQYF. The CDR3 DNA sequence: TGTGCCAGCAGCCAAGGGACACAAGAGACCCAGTACTTC. The chain employs TRBV7-2 and TRBJ2-5, with D maybe TRBD1 (6 bases). Germline loops: CDR1 SGHTA, CDR2 FQGNSA. The CDR3 length is 13 residues. Trimming stripped 5 bases from V and 2 bases from J, with 9 bases between.

This clone has just a few counts. The V call is TRBV7-9, the J call TRBJ1-1; 9 bases match TRBD1. This CDR3 spans 16 amino acids. Germline CDR1 SEHNR, CDR2 FQNEAQ (reference sequence). The V gene end was trimmed by 2 bases and the J gene end by 5 bases; junction bases not matched to a gene: 9. The CDR3 sequence: CASSLTGGAEGTEAFF. In nucleotides, the CDR3 is TGTGCCAGCAGCTTAACAGGGGGCGCGGAGGGTACTGAAGCTTTCTTT.

The chain joins TRBV5-1 to TRBJ1-4; D is ambiguous. Germline V gives CDR1 SGHRS, CDR2 YFSETQ. With 4 bases removed from V and 1 base from J, the gap between germline ends came to 11 bases. This CDR3 is 15 amino acids long. The CDR3 DNA sequence: TGCGCCAGCAGCCCACCTGCGGGAACTAATGAAAAACTGTTTTTT. Amino acid sequence: CASSPPAGTNEKLFF. Full variable domain (missing parts from reference TRBV5-1 and TRBJ1-4): KAGVTQTPRYLIKTRGQQVTLSCSPISGHRSVSWYQQTPGQGLQFLFEYFSETQRNKGNFPGRFSGRQFSNSRSEMNVSTLELGDSALYLCASSPPAGTNEKLFFGSGTQLSVL.

This clone has just a few counts. The chain carries TRBV2 and TRBJ1-1, with D perhaps TRBD1 (5 bases). CDR3 length equals 14 residues. Germline V gene sequence: CDR1 SNHLY, CDR2 FYNNEI. V lost 0 bases and J 7 bases, leaving 12 bases between the germline ends. In nucleotides, the CDR3 is TGTGCCAGCAGTGAAGCGCGGGTGGGGGGTGAAGCTTTCTTT. This encodes CASSEARVGGEAFF.

This clone was recorded a few times. The CDR3 DNA follows: TGTGCCAGCAGCAAGACAGAAGACTACGAGCAGTACTTC. Amino acids: CASSKTEDYEQYF. The rearrangement uses TRBV4-2 and TRBJ2-7; the D gene is possibly TRBD1 (5 bases). V lost 5 bases to trimming and J lost 3 bases, with 11 bases between them. CDR3 length equals 13 residues. The germline V gene has CDR1 LGHNA and CDR2 YNFKEQ.